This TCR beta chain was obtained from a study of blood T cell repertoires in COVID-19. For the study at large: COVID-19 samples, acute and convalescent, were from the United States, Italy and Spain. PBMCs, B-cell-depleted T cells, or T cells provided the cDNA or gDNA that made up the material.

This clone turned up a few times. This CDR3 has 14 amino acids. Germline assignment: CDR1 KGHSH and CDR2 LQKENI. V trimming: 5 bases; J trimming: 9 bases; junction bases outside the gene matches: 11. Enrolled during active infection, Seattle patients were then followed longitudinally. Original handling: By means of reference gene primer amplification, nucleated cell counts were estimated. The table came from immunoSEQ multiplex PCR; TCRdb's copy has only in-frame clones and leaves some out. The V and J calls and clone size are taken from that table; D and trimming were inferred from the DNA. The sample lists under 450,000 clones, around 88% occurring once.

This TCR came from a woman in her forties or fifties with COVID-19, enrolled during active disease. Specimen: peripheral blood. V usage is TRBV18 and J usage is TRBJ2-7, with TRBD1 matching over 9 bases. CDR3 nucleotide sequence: TGTGCCAGCTCAGAGCGACAGGGGGGTGTTGTGCAGTACTTC. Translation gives CASSERQGGVVQYF. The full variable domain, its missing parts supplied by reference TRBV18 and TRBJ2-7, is NAGVMQNPRHLVRRRGQEARLRCSPMKGHSHVYWYRQLPEEGLKFMVYLQKENIIDESGMPKERFSAEFPKEGPSILRIQQVVRGDSAAYFCASSERQGGVVQYFGPGTRLTVT.